Listed here are 27 T cell receptor beta chains from one sample, sequenced in a study of T cells in Graves' hyperthyroidism and ophthalmopathy. The CDR3 regions of TCR beta were amplified from RNA transcripts. The HTBI primer set served for first-round RT-PCR of the TCR CDR3. TCRdb itself ran the multiplex PCR reads through MiXCR, one entry per CDR3 protein. The table lists around 520,000 distinct CDR3 sequences, 24% of them singletons. Sequences were obtained from blood. These receptors all come from a woman aged 25 to 39 with Graves' ophthalmopathy.

This clonotype was picked up many times. The chain uses TRBV12-3 or TRBV12-4 and TRBJ1-5; the D is unclear. CDR3 length: 18 amino acids. V was cut by 6 bases and J by 1 base, with 22 bases left in between. The CDR3 reads CASSLTESLGGSNQPQHF. The CDR3 DNA reads as TGTGCCAGCAGCCTAACCGAATCGCTGGGTGGGAGCAATCAGCCCCAGCATTTT.

This clonotype was seen ten or more times. The J gene is TRBJ2-7, the V gene TRBV6-1; D is undetermined. V lost 6 bases to trimming and J lost 3 bases, with 9 bases between them. Germline assignment: CDR1 MNHNS and CDR2 SASEGT. The CDR3 totals 12 residues. The CDR3 nucleotides read TGTGCCAGCAGCCCAGAACACTACGAGCAGTACTTC. It yields the protein CASSPEHYEQYF.

This clonotype was counted ten times or more. The chain is built from TRBV30 and TRBJ1-4; perhaps TRBD1 as D (6 bases). The CDR3 is made up of 12 amino acids. Germline V CDR1 and CDR2: GTSNPN, SVGIG (reference sequence). V lost 1 base and J 10 bases, leaving 10 bases between the germline ends. The CDR3 bases are TGTGCCTGGAGTGGGAGCAGGGGAAAACTGTTTTTT. Residues: CAWSGSRGKLFF.

This clonotype was counted many times. The rearrangement links TRBV25-1 to TRBJ1-1; D gene uncertain. Between the trimmed V and J ends, which lost 4 bases and 7 bases, there was a span of 4 bases. In germline, CDR1 is MGHDK, CDR2 SYGVNS. This CDR3 spans 10 amino acids. The CDR3 region is CASSGHEAFF. CDR3 coding DNA: TGTGCCAGCAGTGGCCATGAAGCTTTCTTT.

The genes are TRBV10-3 and TRBJ1-5, with unresolved D. V lost 3 bases, J lost 4 bases, and 7 bases lay in between. The CDR3 is made up of 13 amino acids. Germline-derived CDR1 and CDR2 are ENHRY and SYGVKD. Here the CDR3 DNA reads TGTGCCATCAGTGAAACGCGGAATCAGCCCCAGCATTTT. Its translation is CAISETRNQPQHF.

On this clonotype: A much larger clonotype is one base distant, so this may be a read error. The V and J genes are TRBV12-3 or TRBV12-4 and TRBJ2-2, with D maybe TRBD2 (7 bases). V lost 5 bases, J lost 7 bases, and 11 bases lay in between. This CDR3 has 13 residues. The CDR3 protein is CASSQGGGGELFF. The CDR3 nucleotides are TGTGCCAGCAGTCAAGGGGGGGGCGGGGAGCTGTTTTTT.

At least ten counts were recorded for this clonotype. The chain combines TRBV6-1 with TRBJ1-5, with a weak D call TRBD1 (5 bases). CDR3 length: 14 amino acids. Trimming took 0 bases from V and 9 from J, leaving 12 bases between them. Germline-derived CDR1 and CDR2 are MNHNS and SASEGT. The CDR3, as DNA: TGTGCCAGCAGTGAAGCCCAGGGTTCTTTGCCCCAGCATTTT. The encoded protein is CASSEAQGSLPQHF.

A note on this clonotype: This may stem from a read error, because a much larger clone lies one nucleotide away. V gene TRBV11-2 combines with J gene TRBJ1-1; no firm D call. Germline V gives CDR1 SGHAT, CDR2 FQNNGV. This CDR3 spans 14 amino acids. In DNA form, the CDR3 reads TGTGCCAGCAGCTTAGATCAAGGGTCCACTGAAGCTTCCTTT. Residues: CASSLDQGSTEASF.

This clonotype showed up many times. This sequence joins TRBV19 and TRBJ1-2, with TRBD1 matching over 9 bases. J lost 4 bases, V lost 7 bases, and 10 bases had no gene match. The CDR3 runs to 15 residues. Germline CDR1 LNHDA, CDR2 SQIVND (reference sequence). The CDR3 DNA reads as TGTGCCAGTAAAACGTTGACAGGGGGGCTCTATGGCTACACCTTC. This encodes CASKTLTGGLYGYTF.

This clonotype was seen many times. The rearrangement links TRBV7-6 to TRBJ2-2, with D tentatively TRBD1 (6 bases). Germline values: CDR1 SGHVS, CDR2 FNYEAQ. Trimming removed 3 bases at V and 7 bases at J, with 15 bases between. The CDR3 is made up of 15 amino acids. As DNA, the CDR3 is TGTGCCAGCAGCTTGGGGAACAGGGCCGGCGGGGAGCTGTTTTTT. Its translation: CASSLGNRAGGELFF.

The chain couples TRBV20-1 to TRBJ1-2; D is ambiguous. CDR1 and CDR2 from the germline V gene are DFQATT and SNEGSKA (reference sequence). Trimming took 6 bases from V and 3 from J, leaving 8 bases between them. This CDR3 has 11 residues. The CDR3 DNA sequence: TGCAGTGCACCGGACCACTATGGCTACACCTTC. It is translated as CSAPDHYGYTF.

This clonotype was observed a single time. The rearrangement joins TRBV12-3 or TRBV12-4 to TRBJ2-7, with D unresolved. Trimming cost V 5 bases and J 4 bases, with 12 bases left between them. The CDR3 length is 13 residues. CDR3 bases: TGTGCCAGCAGTGAAGCAACTACATACGAGCAGTACTTC. As protein: CASSEATTYEQYF.

CDR3 sequence: CASNPTGGETQYF. For the CDR3, the DNA is TGTGCCAGCAATCCGACAGGGGGAGAGACCCAGTACTTC. The genes are TRBV6-1 and TRBJ2-5, with 9 bases identical to TRBD1. The CDR3 length is 13 residues. Trimming removed 7 bases from V and 4 bases from J; junction bases left unmatched: 4. Germline CDR1 reads MNHNS; CDR2 reads SASEGT.

This clonotype was counted only a few times. The V and J genes are TRBV20-1 and TRBJ2-5, with TRBD2 as a possible D gene (6 bases). Trimming took 6 bases from V and 2 from J, leaving 10 bases between them. Per germline, CDR1 DFQATT and CDR2 SNEGSKA (reference sequence). The CDR3 is 12 amino acids. DNA for the CDR3: TGCAGTGCCCGGGGACTTCAAGAGACCCAGTACTTC. It specifies CSARGLQETQYF.

This sequence joins TRBV30 and TRBJ1-1; D gene unclear. The V end lost 1 base, the J end lost 6 bases, and 9 bases lay between the germline ends. Germline V lookup: CDR1 GTSNPN, CDR2 SVGIG (reference sequence). The CDR3 is made up of 12 amino acids. The CDR3 loop is CAWSGGPSEAFF. Written as DNA, the CDR3 is TGTGCCTGGAGTGGCGGGCCCTCTGAAGCTTTCTTT.

This clonotype was observed at least ten times. This chain connects TRBV28 to TRBJ1-5, with a tentative D call TRBD1 (5 bases). V was trimmed by 7 bases and J by 7 bases, leaving 14 bases between them. Germline V gene sequence: CDR1 MDHEN, CDR2 SYDVKM. The CDR3 has 13 amino acids. CDR3 nucleotide sequence: TGTGCCAGCACCCCCGTCGGGGCCCAGCCCCAGCATTTT. Translation gives CASTPVGAQPQHF. Supplemented by reference TRBV28 and TRBJ1-5, the full variable domain reads DVKVTQSSRYLVKRTGEKVFLECVQDMDHENMFWYRQDPGLGLRLIYFSYDVKMKEKGDIPEGYSVSREKKERFSLILESASTNQTSMYLCASTPVGAQPQHFGDGTRLSIL.

This clonotype was detected a few times. The rearrangement links TRBV3-1 to TRBJ1-2; D remains unclear. Germline loops: CDR1 LGHDT, CDR2 YNNKEL (reference sequence). The V gene lost 4 bases and the J gene lost 6 bases, with 15 bases spanning the gap. CDR3 length equals 14 residues. CDR3 DNA: TGTGCCAGCAGCCGATCCGACACCCTGAATGGCTACACCTTC. Encoded protein: CASSRSDTLNGYTF.

This clonotype was found many times. J is TRBJ2-7 and V is TRBV6-1, with D maybe TRBD1 (6 bases). With 6 bases removed from V and 4 bases from J, the gap between germline ends came to 13 bases. Germline V gives CDR1 MNHNS, CDR2 SASEGT. The CDR3 is made up of 13 amino acids. CDR3 DNA sequence: TGTGCCAGCAGCTCCACACAGGGTTACGAGCAGTACTTC. Translated, it gives CASSSTQGYEQYF.

This clonotype was counted ten times or more. This chain links TRBV24-1 with TRBJ2-3; TRBD2 matches at 10 bases. Germline V gives CDR1 KGHDR, CDR2 SFDVKD. V dropped 4 bases and J dropped 2; count of bases not matched to a gene: 5. This CDR3 has 16 amino acids. The CDR3 nucleotides are TGTGCCACCAGTGAACGTAGCGGGGGGCCCACAGATACGCAGTATTTT. Translated, it gives CATSERSGGPTDTQYF.

This clonotype was seen many times. The chain couples TRBV27 to TRBJ2-2, with 11 bases that match TRBD1. V lost 1 base, J lost 8 bases, and 6 bases stayed unmatched. CDR1 is MNHEY, CDR2 SMNVEV, per germline (reference sequence). This CDR3 has 16 residues. This CDR3 reads CASSLYGQGAWGELFF. CDR3 sequence (DNA): TGTGCCAGCAGTTTATACGGACAGGGGGCTTGGGGGGAGCTGTTTTTT.

This clonotype was observed at least ten times. The chain combines TRBV9 with TRBJ1-2, with 9 bases lining up with TRBD1. Germline trimming cut 0 bases from V and 4 bases from J; bases unmatched to any gene: 7. The CDR3 totals 16 residues. The germline CDR1 and CDR2 sequences are SGDLS and YYNGEE. The DNA of the CDR3 is TGTGCCAGCAGCGTAGCTACGACAGGGGGTAGCTATGGCTACACCTTC. Translating gives CASSVATTGGSYGYTF.

This clonotype occurred many times. The rearrangement links TRBV24-1 to TRBJ1-2, with a possible D match to TRBD1 (5 bases). Trimming took off 2 bases at V and 7 bases at J, with 10 bases between the two ends. CDR3 length: 13 residues. Per germline, CDR1 KGHDR and CDR2 SFDVKD. CDR3 residues: CATSDYGGGGYTF. DNA for the CDR3: TGTGCCACCAGTGATTATGGGGGTGGTGGCTACACCTTC.

This clonotype has only a few counts. The rearrangement links TRBV11-2 to TRBJ1-5, with a weak D call TRBD1 (5 bases). CDR1 is SGHAT, CDR2 FQNNGV, per germline. Trimming shortened V by 0 bases and J by 2 bases, and 17 bases separated the two germline ends. The CDR3 totals 18 residues. The CDR3 DNA is TGTGCCAGCAGCTTAGATATGCGTGGGGCGCTTGGCAATCAGCCCCAGCATTTT. This sequence encodes CASSLDMRGALGNQPQHF.

Regarding this clonotype: At one end the junction does not follow the germline gene, possibly because of a read error. The J gene is TRBJ2-7, the V gene TRBV12-3 or TRBV12-4; D is ambiguous. CDR3 length equals 12 residues. The CDR3: CASSSERQEQCF. Here the CDR3 DNA reads TGTGCCAGCAGTTCCGAAAGGCAAGAGCAGTGCTTC.

Points on this clonotype: Since a much larger clone is just one base distant, this may be a read error. The chain has TRBV13 and TRBJ2-7, with TRBD2 matching over 10 bases. V was clipped by 5 bases and J by 4 bases; unmatched bases: 5. Germline CDR1 reads PRHDT; CDR2 reads FYEKMQ (reference sequence). The CDR3 runs to 14 residues. The DNA of the CDR3 is TGTGCCAGCAGCCCAGGGACTAGCGTTTACGAGCAGTACTTC. Translation: CASSPGTSVYEQYF.

This clonotype was counted ten times or more. This chain links TRBV6-2 or TRBV6-3 with TRBJ1-1; no reliable D call. CDR3 length equals 16 residues. Germline assignment: CDR1 MNHEY and CDR2 SVGEGT. The V end was cut by 8 bases, the J end by 2 bases, with 21 bases between. CDR3 DNA: TGTGCCAGCTCGAGAGCTGACATTGGAGAAAACACTGAAGCTTTCTTT. Protein product: CASSRADIGENTEAFF.

The sample holds many counts of this clonotype. CDR3 amino acids: CASSLGGYGELFF. The CDR3 nucleotides are TGTGCCAGCAGTTTGGGGGGTTACGGGGAGCTGTTTTTT. The rearrangement joins TRBV12-3 or TRBV12-4 to TRBJ2-2; the D gene is possibly TRBD2 (6 bases). V was cut by 3 bases and J by 7 bases, with 9 bases left in between. This CDR3 is 13 amino acids long.